The following is a T cell receptor (beta chain) sequence with its context. This sample stems from a study of blood T cell repertoires in COVID-19. Study details: Material from acute and convalescent COVID-19 was sourced from the United States, Italy and Spain. T cells, B-cell-depleted T cells, or PBMCs supplied cDNA or gDNA.

Sequencing used immunoSEQ multiplex PCR; TCRdb keeps in-frame clones, though not all of them. The table includes roughly 200,000 clones, around 80% detected once. Germline-derived CDR1 and CDR2 are LNHDA and SQIVND (reference sequence). Trimming took 5 bases from V and 6 from J; bases not matched to a gene: 9. The CDR3 contains 15 residues. The clonotype comes from a woman aged 60-75 years with COVID-19, enrolled during active disease. V is TRBV19 and J is TRBJ1-5, with 8 bases matching TRBD1. The sample was peripheral blood. In DNA form, the CDR3 reads TGTGCCAGTAGTGGACCAGGGGGCGGGTTTCAGCCCCAGCATTTT. Translation: CASSGPGGGFQPQHF.